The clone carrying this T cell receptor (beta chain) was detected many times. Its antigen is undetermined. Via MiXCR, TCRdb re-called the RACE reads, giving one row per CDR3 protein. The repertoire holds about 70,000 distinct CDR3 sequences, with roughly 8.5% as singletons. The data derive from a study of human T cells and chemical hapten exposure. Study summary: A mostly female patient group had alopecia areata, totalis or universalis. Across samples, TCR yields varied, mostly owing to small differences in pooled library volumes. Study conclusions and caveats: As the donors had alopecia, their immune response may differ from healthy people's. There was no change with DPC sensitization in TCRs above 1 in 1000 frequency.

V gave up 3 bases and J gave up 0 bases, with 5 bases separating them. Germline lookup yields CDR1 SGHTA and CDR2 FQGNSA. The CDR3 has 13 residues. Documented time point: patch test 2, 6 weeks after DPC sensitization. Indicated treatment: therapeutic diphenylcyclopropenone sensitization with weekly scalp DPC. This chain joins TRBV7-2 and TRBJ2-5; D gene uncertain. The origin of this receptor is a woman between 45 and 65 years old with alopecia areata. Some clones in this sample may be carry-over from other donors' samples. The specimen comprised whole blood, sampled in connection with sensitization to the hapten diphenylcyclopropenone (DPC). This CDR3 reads CASSFRYQETQYF. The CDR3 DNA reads TGTGCCAGCAGCTTCCGGTACCAAGAGACCCAGTACTTC.